The 5 T cell receptor beta chains reported below all come from one sample, sequenced in a study of blood T cell repertoires in COVID-19. Assay used: immunoSEQ multiplex PCR; TCRdb lists only in-frame clones, some missing. Of roughly 140,000 clones in the sample, around four fifths were seen once. The sequenced sample was peripheral blood. These receptors were taken from a middle-aged woman with active or convalescent COVID-19.

This clone was detected many times. The J gene is TRBJ1-6, the V gene TRBV19, with D unclear. The CDR3 sequence is 17 residues long. Per the germline V gene, CDR1 is LNHDA and CDR2 is SQIVND (reference sequence). The V gene lost 3 bases and the J gene lost 0 bases, with 12 bases spanning the gap. This CDR3 reads CASSMGGLSSYNSPLHF. The CDR3 nucleotides are TGTGCCAGTAGTATGGGCGGGTTAAGCTCCTATAATTCACCCCTCCACTTT.

The rearrangement links TRBV3-1 (or the pseudogene TRBV3-2) to TRBJ1-2, with 11 positions matching TRBD1. The CDR3 length is 20 residues. V was clipped by 4 bases and J by 1 base; unmatched bases: 17. CDR1 is LGHDT and CDR2 is YNNKEL in the germline V gene (reference sequence). The CDR3 sequence is CASSLDRGRMVFRGNYGYTF. CDR3 bases: TGTGCCAGCAGCCTGGACAGGGGGCGGATGGTATTTAGGGGTAACTATGGCTACACCTTC.

The chain joins TRBV6-5 to TRBJ1-1; 9 positions match TRBD1. Germline CDR1 is MNHEY and CDR2 is SVGAGI. This CDR3 contains 13 residues. V shed 10 bases and J 6 bases; nucleotides not matched to a gene: 9. The CDR3 DNA is TGTGCCACCAGCCGGGACAGGGTCGCTGAAGCTTTCTTT. It codes for CATSRDRVAEAFF.

This chain joins TRBV7-2 and TRBJ2-7; 9 bases fit TRBD2. V lost 2 bases and J lost 1; bases outside the gene matches: 9. Germline V gene lookup returns CDR1 SGHTA and CDR2 FQGNSA. This CDR3 is 17 amino acids long. The CDR3 loop is CASSLRGGAFRSYEQYF. The CDR3 bases are TGTGCCAGCAGCTTACGCGGGGGGGCCTTCCGGTCCTACGAGCAGTACTTC. Full variable domain (remainder filled in from reference TRBV7-2 and TRBJ2-7): GAGVSQSPSNKVTEKGKDVELRCDPISGHTALYWYRQSLGQGLEFLIYFQGNSAPDKSGLPSDRFSAERTGGSVSTLTIQRTQQEDSAVYLCASSLRGGAFRSYEQYFGPGTRLTVT.

The chain couples TRBV6-2 or TRBV6-3 to TRBJ2-7; D remains ambiguous. The germline V gene has CDR1 MNHEY and CDR2 SVGEGT. The CDR3 is 12 residues long. Trimming shortened V by 5 bases and J by 3 bases, and 8 bases separated the two germline ends. CDR3 nucleotide sequence: TGTGCCAGCAGTCTTCCCTTCTACGAGCAGTACTTC. Protein sequence: CASSLPFYEQYF.